This entry describes one TCR beta chain. At one boundary the junction diverges from the germline segment, which might be a read error. This entry comes from a study of blood T cells in healthy people across ages. The second PCR ran about 6 to 11 cycles with a sample-barcoded 5' primer and J-beta primers. TCRdb re-called the 5' RACE reads through MiXCR, storing one row per CDR3 protein. The table shows about 1.4 million distinct CDR3 sequences, with approximately 59% occurring only once. The CDR3 is 15 residues long. Germline CDR1 is MDHEN and CDR2 is SYDVKM. The sequence was collected from a man aged 18 to 29 in good health. This chain links TRBV28 with TRBJ2-3, with D hard to call. What was sequenced was blood. This chain's CDR3 is CASCFGEELADTQYF. CDR3 DNA: TGTGCCAGCTGTTTCGGTGAGGAGCTCGCAGATACGCAGTATTTT.